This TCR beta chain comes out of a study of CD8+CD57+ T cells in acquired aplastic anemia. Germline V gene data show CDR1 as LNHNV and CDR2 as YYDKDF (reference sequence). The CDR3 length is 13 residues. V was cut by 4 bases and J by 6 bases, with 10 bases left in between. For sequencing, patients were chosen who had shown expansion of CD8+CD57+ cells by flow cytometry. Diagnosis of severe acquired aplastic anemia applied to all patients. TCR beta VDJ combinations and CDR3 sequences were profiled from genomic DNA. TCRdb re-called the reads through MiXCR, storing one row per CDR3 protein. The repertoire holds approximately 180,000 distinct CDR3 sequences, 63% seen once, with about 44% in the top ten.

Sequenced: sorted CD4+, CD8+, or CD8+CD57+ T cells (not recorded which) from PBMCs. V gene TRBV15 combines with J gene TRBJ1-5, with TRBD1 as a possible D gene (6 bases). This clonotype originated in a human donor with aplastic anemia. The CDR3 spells CATSTGESQPQHF. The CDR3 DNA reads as TGTGCCACCAGCACAGGGGAATCTCAGCCCCAGCATTTT.